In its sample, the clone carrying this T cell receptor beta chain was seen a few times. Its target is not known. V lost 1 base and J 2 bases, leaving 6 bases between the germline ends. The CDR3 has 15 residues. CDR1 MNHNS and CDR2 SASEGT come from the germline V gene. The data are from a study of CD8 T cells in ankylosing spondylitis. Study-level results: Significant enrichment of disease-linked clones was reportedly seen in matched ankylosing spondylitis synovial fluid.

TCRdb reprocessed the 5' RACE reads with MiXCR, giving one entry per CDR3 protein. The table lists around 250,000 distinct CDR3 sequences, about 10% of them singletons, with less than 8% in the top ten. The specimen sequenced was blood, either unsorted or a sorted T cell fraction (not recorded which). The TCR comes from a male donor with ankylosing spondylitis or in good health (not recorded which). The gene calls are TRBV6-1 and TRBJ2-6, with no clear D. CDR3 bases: TGTGCCAGCAGTGAAGAGGGAACTGGGGCCAACGTCCTGACTTTC. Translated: CASSEEGTGANVLTF.